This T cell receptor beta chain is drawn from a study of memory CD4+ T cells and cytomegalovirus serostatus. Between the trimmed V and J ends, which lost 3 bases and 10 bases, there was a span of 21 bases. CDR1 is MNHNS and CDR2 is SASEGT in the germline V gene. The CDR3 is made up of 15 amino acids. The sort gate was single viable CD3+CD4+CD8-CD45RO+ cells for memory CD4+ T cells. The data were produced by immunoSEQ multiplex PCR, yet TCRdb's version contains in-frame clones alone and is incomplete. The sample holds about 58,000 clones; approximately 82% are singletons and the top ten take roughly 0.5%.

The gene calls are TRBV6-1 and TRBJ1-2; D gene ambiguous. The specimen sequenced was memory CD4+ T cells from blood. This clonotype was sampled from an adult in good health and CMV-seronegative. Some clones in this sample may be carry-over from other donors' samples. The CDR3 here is CASSDLASAFGSYTF. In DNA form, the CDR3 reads TGTGCCAGCAGTGATCTTGCTTCGGCTTTTGGGTCCTACACCTTC.